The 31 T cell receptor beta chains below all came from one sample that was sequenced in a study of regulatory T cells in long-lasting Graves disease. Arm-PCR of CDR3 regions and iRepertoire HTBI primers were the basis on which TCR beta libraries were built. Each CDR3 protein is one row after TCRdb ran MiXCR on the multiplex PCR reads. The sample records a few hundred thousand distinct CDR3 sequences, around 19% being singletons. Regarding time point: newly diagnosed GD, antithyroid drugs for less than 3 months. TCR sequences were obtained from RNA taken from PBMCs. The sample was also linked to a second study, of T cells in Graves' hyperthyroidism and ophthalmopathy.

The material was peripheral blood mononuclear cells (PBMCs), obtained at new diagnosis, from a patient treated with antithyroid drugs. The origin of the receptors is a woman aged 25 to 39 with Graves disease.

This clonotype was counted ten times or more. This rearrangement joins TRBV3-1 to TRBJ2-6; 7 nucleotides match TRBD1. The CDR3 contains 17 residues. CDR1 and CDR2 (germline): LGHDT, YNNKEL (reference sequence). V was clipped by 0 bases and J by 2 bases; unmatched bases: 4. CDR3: CASSQDPTGAGANVLTF. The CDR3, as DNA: TGTGCCAGCAGCCAAGATCCCACAGGGGCTGGGGCCAACGTCCTGACTTTC.

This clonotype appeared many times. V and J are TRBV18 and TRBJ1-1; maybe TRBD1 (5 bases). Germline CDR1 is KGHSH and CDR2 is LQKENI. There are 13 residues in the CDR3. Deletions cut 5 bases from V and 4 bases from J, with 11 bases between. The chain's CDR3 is CASSIGGSTEAFF. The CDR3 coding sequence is TGTGCCAGCTCAATTGGGGGGAGCACTGAAGCTTTCTTT.

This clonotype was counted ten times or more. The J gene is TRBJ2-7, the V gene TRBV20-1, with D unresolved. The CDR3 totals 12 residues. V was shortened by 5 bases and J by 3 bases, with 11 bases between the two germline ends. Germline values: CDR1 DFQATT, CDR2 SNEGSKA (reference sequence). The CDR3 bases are TGCAGTGCTGAAGGCTCAAGCTACGAGCAGTACTTC. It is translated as CSAEGSSYEQYF.

DNA of the CDR3: TGTGCCAGCAGGACAGGGCGGGAAGCTTTCTTT. Protein sequence: CASRTGREAFF. V and J are TRBV2 and TRBJ1-1; 7 nucleotides align to TRBD1. J was trimmed by 8 bases and V by 6 bases; bases with no gene match: 3. The CDR3 consists of 11 residues. The germline V gene has CDR1 SNHLY and CDR2 FYNNEI.

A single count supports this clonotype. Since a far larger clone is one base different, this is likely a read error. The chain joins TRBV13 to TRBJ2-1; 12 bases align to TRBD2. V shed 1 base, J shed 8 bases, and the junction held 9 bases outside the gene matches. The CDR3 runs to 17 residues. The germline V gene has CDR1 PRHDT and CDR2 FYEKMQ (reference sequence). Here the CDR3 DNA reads TGTGCCAGCAGCTTAGTAACTAGCGGGGGGAAACGCGATGAGCAGTTCTTC. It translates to CASSLVTSGGKRDEQFF.

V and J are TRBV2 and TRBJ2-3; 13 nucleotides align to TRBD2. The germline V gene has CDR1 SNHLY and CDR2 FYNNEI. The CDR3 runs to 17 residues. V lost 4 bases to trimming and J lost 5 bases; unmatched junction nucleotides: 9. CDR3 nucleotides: TGTGCCAGCAGTGTAGTAACTAGCGGGGGGGCCCAAGATACGCAGTATTTT. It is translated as CASSVVTSGGAQDTQYF.

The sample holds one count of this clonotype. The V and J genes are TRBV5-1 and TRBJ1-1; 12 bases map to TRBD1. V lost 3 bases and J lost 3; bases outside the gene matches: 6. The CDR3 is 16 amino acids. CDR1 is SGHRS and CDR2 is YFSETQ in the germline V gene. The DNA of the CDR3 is TGCGCCAGCAGCTGGGGGACAGGGGGCGAGGACACTGAAGCTTTCTTT. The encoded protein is CASSWGTGGEDTEAFF.

The CDR3 spells CSANLRGFGQPQHF. CDR3 sequence (DNA): TGCAGTGCTAACCTAAGGGGCTTTGGTCAGCCCCAGCATTTT. The chain employs TRBV20-1 and TRBJ1-5, with D possibly being TRBD1 (5 bases). The V end was cut by 4 bases, the J end by 6 bases, with 16 bases between. The CDR3 is 14 residues long. Per germline, CDR1 DFQATT and CDR2 SNEGSKA (reference sequence).

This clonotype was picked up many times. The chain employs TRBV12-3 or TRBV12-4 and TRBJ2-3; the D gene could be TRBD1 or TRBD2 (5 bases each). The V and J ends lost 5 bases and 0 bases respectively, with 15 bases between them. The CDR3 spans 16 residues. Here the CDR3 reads CASSRTPGPSTDTQYF. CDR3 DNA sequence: TGTGCCAGCAGTCGGACCCCGGGACCCAGCACAGATACGCAGTATTTT.

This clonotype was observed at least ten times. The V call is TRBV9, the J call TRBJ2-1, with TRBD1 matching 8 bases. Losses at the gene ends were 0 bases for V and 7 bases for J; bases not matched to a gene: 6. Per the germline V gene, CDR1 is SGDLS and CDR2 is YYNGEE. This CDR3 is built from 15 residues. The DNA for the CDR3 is TGTGCCAGCAGCGTAGCAGCAGGGGGCTGGAATGAGCAGTTCTTC. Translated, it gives CASSVAAGGWNEQFF.

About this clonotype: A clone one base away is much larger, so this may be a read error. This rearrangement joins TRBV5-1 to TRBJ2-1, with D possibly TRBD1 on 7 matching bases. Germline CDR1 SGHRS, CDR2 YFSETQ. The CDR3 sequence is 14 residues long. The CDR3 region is CASSLVSGGNEQLF. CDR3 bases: TGCGCCAGCAGCTTGGTGTCAGGGGGGAATGAGCAGCTCTTC.

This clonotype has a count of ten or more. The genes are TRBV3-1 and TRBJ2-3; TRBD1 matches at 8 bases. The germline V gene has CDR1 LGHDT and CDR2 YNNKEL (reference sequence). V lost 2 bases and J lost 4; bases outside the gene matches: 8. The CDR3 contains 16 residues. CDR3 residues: CASSQSGQGLADTQYF. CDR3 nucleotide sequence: TGTGCCAGCAGCCAATCCGGACAGGGCTTAGCAGATACGCAGTATTTT.

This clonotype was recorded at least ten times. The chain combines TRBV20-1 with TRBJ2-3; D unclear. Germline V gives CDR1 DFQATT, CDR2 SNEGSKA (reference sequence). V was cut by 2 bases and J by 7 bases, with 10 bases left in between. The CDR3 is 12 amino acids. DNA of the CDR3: TGCAGTGCTAGATCCCTAGAACATACGCAGTATTTT. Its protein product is CSARSLEHTQYF.

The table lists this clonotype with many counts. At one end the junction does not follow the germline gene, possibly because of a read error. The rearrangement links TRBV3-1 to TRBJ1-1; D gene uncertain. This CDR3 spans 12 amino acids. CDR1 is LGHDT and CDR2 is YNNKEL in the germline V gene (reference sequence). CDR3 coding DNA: TGTGCCAGCAACGCACGGGGTACTGAACCTTTCTTT. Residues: CASNARGTEPFF.

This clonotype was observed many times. CDR3 residues: CASSQEQTNQPQHF. Written as DNA, the CDR3 is TGCGCCAGCAGCCAAGAACAGACCAATCAGCCCCAGCATTTT. The chain employs TRBV4-1 and TRBJ1-5; D is undetermined. Trimming removed 0 bases at V and 3 bases at J, with 6 bases between. Germline V gene lookup returns CDR1 MGHRA and CDR2 YSYEKL. The CDR3 is made up of 14 amino acids.

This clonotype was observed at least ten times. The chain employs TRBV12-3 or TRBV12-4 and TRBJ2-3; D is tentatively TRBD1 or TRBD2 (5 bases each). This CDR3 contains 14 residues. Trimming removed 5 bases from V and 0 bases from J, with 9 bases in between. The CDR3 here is CASSRGLSTDTQYF. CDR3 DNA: TGTGCCAGCAGTCGGGGCCTCAGCACAGATACGCAGTATTTT.

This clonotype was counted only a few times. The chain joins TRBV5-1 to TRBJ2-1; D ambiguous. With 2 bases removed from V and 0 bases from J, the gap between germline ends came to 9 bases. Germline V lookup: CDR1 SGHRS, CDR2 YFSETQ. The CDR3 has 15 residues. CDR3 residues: CASSFQSSSYNEQFF. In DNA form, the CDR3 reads TGCGCCAGCAGCTTCCAGTCGAGCTCCTACAATGAGCAGTTCTTC.

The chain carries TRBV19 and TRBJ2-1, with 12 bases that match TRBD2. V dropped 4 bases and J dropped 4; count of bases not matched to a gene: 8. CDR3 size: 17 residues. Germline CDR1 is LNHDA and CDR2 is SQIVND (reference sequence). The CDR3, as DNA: TGTGCCAGTAGTAGGGCTAGCGGGGGGGCCTTATACAATGAGCAGTTCTTC. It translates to CASSRASGGALYNEQFF. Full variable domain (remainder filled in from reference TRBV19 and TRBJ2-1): DGGITQSPKYLFRKEGQNVTLSCEQNLNHDAMYWYRQDPGQGLRLIYYSQIVNDFQKGDIAEGYSVSREKKESFPLTVTSAQKNPTAFYLCASSRASGGALYNEQFFGPGTRLTVL.

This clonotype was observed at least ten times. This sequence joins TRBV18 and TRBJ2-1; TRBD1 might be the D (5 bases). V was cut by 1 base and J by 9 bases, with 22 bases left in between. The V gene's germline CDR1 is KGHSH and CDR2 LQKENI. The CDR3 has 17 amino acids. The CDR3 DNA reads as TGTGCCAGCTCACCACGGTTTACGGCAGGGAAGCTCGGTGAGCAGTTCTTC. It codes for CASSPRFTAGKLGEQFF.

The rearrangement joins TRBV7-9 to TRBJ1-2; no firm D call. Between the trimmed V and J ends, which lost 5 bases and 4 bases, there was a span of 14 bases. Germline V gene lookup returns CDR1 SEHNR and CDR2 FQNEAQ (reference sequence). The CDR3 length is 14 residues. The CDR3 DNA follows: TGTGCCAGCAGCCAAGTTGGGCAGGCCTATGGCTACACCTTC. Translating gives CASSQVGQAYGYTF.

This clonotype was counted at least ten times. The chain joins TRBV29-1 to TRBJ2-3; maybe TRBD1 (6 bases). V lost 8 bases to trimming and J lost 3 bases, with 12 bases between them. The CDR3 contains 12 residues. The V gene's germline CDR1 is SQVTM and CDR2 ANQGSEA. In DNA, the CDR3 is TGCAGCACGAGACAGGCTACAGATACGCAGTATTTT. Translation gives CSTRQATDTQYF.

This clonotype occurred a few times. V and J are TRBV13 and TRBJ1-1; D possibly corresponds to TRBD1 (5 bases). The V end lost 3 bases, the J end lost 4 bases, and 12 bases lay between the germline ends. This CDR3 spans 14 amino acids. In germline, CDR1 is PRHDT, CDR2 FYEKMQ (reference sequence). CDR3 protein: CASSLAGRATEAFF. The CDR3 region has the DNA TGTGCCAGCAGCTTGGCAGGGCGGGCCACTGAAGCTTTCTTT. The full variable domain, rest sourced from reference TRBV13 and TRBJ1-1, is AAGVIQSPRHLIKEKRETATLKCYPIPRHDTVYWYQQGPGQDPQFLISFYEKMQSDKGSIPDRFSAQQFSDYHSELNMSSLELGDSALYFCASSLAGRATEAFFGQGTRLTVV.

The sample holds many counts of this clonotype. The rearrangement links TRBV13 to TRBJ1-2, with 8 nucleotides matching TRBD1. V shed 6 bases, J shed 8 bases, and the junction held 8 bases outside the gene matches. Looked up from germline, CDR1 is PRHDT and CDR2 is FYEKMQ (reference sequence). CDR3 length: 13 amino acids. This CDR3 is CASSFQGAKGYTF. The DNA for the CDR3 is TGTGCCAGCAGTTTTCAGGGGGCAAAGGGCTACACCTTC.

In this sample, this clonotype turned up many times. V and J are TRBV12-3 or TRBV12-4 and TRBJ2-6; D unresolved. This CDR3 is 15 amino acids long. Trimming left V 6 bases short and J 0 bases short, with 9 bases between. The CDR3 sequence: CASSSGVSGANVLTF. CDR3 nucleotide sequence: TGTGCCAGCAGCTCTGGTGTCTCTGGGGCCAACGTCCTGACTTTC.

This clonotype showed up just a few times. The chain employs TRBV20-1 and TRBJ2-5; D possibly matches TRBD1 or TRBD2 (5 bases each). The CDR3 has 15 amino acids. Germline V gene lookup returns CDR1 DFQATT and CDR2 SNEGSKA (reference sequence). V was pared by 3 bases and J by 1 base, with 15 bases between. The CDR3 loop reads CSASPITGRQETQYF. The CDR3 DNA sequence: TGCAGTGCTAGCCCTATCACGGGACGCCAAGAGACCCAGTACTTC.

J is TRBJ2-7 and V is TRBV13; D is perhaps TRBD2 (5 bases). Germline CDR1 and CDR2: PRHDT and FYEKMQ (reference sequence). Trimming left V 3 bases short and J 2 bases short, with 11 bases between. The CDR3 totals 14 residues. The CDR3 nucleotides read TGTGCCAGCAGCTTTGGACTGGTAACCTACGAGCAGTACTTC. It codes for CASSFGLVTYEQYF.

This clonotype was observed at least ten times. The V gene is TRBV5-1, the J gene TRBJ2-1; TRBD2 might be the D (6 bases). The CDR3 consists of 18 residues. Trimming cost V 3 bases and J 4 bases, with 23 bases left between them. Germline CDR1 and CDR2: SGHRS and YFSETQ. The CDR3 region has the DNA TGCGCCAGCAGCTCCCGCTTGGGAGGAGGGGATCTTTACAATGAGCAGTTCTTC. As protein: CASSSRLGGGDLYNEQFF.

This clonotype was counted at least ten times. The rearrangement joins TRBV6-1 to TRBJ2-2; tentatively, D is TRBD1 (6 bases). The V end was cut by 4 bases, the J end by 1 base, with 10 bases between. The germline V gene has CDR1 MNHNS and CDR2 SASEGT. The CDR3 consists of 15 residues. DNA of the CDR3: TGTGCCAGCAGTGCCGGGACACTGAACACCGGGGAGCTGTTTTTT. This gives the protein CASSAGTLNTGELFF.

The chain's CDR3 is CASSGLTSRGEQYF. CDR3 sequence (DNA): TGTGCCAGCAGCGGACTGACTAGCCGAGGCGAGCAGTACTTC. This chain uses TRBV9 with TRBJ2-7; 7 bases fit TRBD2. Trimming took 3 bases from V and 6 from J; bases not matched to a gene: 9. The CDR3 contains 14 residues. Germline assignment: CDR1 SGDLS and CDR2 YYNGEE. Variable domain in full (rest from reference TRBV9 and TRBJ2-7): DSGVTQTPKHLITATGQRVTLRCSPRSGDLSVYWYQQSLDQGLQFLIQYYNGEERAKGNILERFSAQQFPDLHSELNLSSLELGDSALYFCASSGLTSRGEQYFGPGTRLTVT.

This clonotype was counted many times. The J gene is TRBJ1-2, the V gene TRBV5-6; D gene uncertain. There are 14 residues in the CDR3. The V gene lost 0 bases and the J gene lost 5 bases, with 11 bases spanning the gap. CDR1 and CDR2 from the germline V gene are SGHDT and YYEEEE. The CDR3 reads CASSLVEELYGYTF. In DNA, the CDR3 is TGTGCCAGCAGCTTGGTAGAGGAATTGTATGGCTACACCTTC.

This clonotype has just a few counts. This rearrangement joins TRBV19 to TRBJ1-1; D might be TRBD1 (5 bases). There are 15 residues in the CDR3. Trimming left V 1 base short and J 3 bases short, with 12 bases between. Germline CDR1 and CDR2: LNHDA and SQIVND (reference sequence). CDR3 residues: CASSIAPTTDTEAFF. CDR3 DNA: TGTGCCAGTAGTATAGCCCCCACGACAGACACTGAAGCTTTCTTT.